One T cell receptor beta chain is described in this entry. Its antigen is not known. Clones were sequenced by immunoSEQ multiplex PCR, and TCRdb holds only the in-frame ones, with some missing. The table records around 150,000 clones, around 90% of them present only once. This record belongs to a study of T cell responses to AZD1222 COVID-19 vaccine. With V trimmed by 5 bases and J by 5 bases, 10 bases remained unmatched. Germline V CDR1 and CDR2: MDHEN, SYDVKM. The CDR3 extends over 17 amino acids. Broader study findings: Spike-specific TCR breadth rose after two AZD1222 doses, and depth rose as well. Nearly half of spike-specific TCRs reportedly target variant regions that are unmutated in the B.1.351 and B.1.1.7 variants.

This chain links TRBV28 with TRBJ2-1; 12 bases match TRBD2. Source: peripheral blood, taken on day 0 of AZD1222 vaccination. The sequence was obtained from an adult in good health. The CDR3 sequence: CASSLPLTSGRDNEQFF. The DNA of the CDR3 is TGTGCCAGCAGTCTCCCTCTGACTAGCGGGAGAGACAATGAGCAGTTCTTC.